The T cell receptor beta chain under discussion was sequenced for a study of cytomegalovirus exposure and HLA in healthy donors. Overall study findings and caveats: Indistinguishability led to the exclusion of some V segments, TRBV6-2 and TRBV6-3 included. Within an earlier analysis, most TCR beta V segments proved productive either about 87% or about 30% of the time.

About this clone itself: Antigen unknown.

Amplification used 60 Vbeta primers and 13 Jbeta primers. The data were produced by immunoSEQ multiplex PCR, yet TCRdb's version contains in-frame clones alone and is incomplete. The sample table sets out roughly 51,000 clones. The V and J ends lost 5 bases and 3 bases respectively, with 17 bases between them. This CDR3 is built from 15 residues. Germline values: CDR1 LNHDA, CDR2 SQIVND (reference sequence). The sequenced material came from PBMCs. The gene calls are TRBV19 and TRBJ2-7, with D tentatively TRBD2 (7 bases). This sequence was found in a middle-aged woman in good health and CMV-seronegative. The CDR3 bases are TGTGCCAGTAGTTTCGGGGTGGGAGGGGGCTACGAGCAGTACTTC. Protein sequence: CASSFGVGGGYEQYF.